A single sample gave rise to the 24 T cell receptor beta chains below, sequenced in a study of identical twins. TCRdb processed the 5' RACE reads anew with MiXCR; each CDR3 protein has one entry. The data show around 1.7 million distinct CDR3 sequences, around 33% seen once. Sequencing was performed on cord blood. These receptors originate from a newborn girl in good health.

This clonotype was observed many times. The chain joins TRBV10-3 to TRBJ1-4; D is perhaps TRBD1 (5 bases). V dropped 10 bases and J dropped 7 bases, with 16 bases sitting between them. The CDR3 extends over 13 amino acids. Germline values: CDR1 ENHRY, CDR2 SYGVKD. The CDR3 sequence is CATSGLYGEKLFF. The DNA of the CDR3 is TGTGCCACCTCGGGGCTCTACGGTGAAAAACTGTTTTTT.

In this sample, this clonotype turned up a few times. The V call is TRBV7-9, the J call TRBJ2-7; no clear D. V gave up 5 bases and J gave up 3 bases, with 11 bases separating them. The length of the CDR3 is 13 residues. CDR1 and CDR2 (germline): SEHNR, FQNEAQ (reference sequence). CDR3: CASSRPVIYEQYF. CDR3 bases: TGTGCCAGCAGCCGGCCAGTTATCTACGAGCAGTACTTC.

On this clonotype itself: A much bigger clone sits one base away, suggesting this may be a read error. This rearrangement joins TRBV25-1 to TRBJ2-7; no clear D gene. The last part of the DNA fits TRBJ2-5 better; the J call may be wrong. This CDR3 has 10 amino acids. CDR1 MGHDK and CDR2 SYGVNS come from the germline V gene. As DNA, the CDR3 is TGTGCCAGCAGTGGGGTGACCCAGTACTTC. Its translation: CASSGVTQYF.

V and J are TRBV7-2 and TRBJ2-3; D may be TRBD1 or TRBD2 (6 bases each). Germline V gives CDR1 SGHTA, CDR2 FQGNSA. Trimming took off 6 bases at V and 1 base at J, with 11 bases between the two ends. The CDR3 is 14 amino acids. Here the CDR3 reads CASRGGIGTDTQYF. Here the CDR3 DNA reads TGTGCCAGCAGGGGGGGCATAGGCACAGATACGCAGTATTTT.

This clonotype occurred a few times. The J gene is TRBJ2-2, the V gene TRBV7-9; D could derive from TRBD1 or TRBD2 (5 bases each). The CDR3 has 16 amino acids. The germline V and J ends were trimmed by 3 bases and 3 bases, with 14 bases remaining between them. Germline V gives CDR1 SEHNR, CDR2 FQNEAQ (reference sequence). The CDR3 nucleotides are TGTGCCAGCAGCTTTAGTTCGGGACGAGACACCGGGGAGCTGTTTTTT. Encoded protein: CASSFSSGRDTGELFF.

The chain links TRBV3-1 to TRBJ2-1; D is perhaps TRBD1 (6 bases). The CDR3 loop spans 13 amino acids. The germline V gene has CDR1 LGHDT and CDR2 YNNKEL (reference sequence). Between the trimmed V and J ends, which lost 5 bases and 8 bases, there was a span of 13 bases. CDR3 coding DNA: TGTGCCAGCAGCGGGGGCCCAGGTCATGAGCAGTTCTTC. Translation gives CASSGGPGHEQFF.

J is TRBJ2-5 and V is TRBV5-1; maybe TRBD2 (7 bases). CDR3 length equals 15 residues. V lost 2 bases, J lost 3 bases, and 14 bases lay in between. The germline gives CDR1 SGHRS, CDR2 YFSETQ. This CDR3 is CASSLSTGGEETQYF. DNA of the CDR3: TGCGCCAGCAGCTTATCGACGGGGGGCGAAGAGACCCAGTACTTC.

On this clonotype itself: With a much larger clone just one base away, this may be a read error. The chain carries TRBV20-1 and TRBJ2-1, with D possibly being TRBD2 (6 bases). The J call is in doubt because the DNA end fits TRBJ2-7 better. CDR3 length: 14 residues. CDR1 and CDR2 from the germline V gene are DFQATT and SNEGSKA (reference sequence). The CDR3 DNA reads TGCAGTGCTAGAGATAGCGGCTCCTACAATGAGCAGTACTTC. Protein: CSARDSGSYNEQYF.

The chain couples TRBV3-1 to TRBJ1-5; D remains unclear. V was trimmed by 0 bases and J by 8 bases, leaving 14 bases between them. Germline CDR1 and CDR2: LGHDT and YNNKEL (reference sequence). The CDR3 totals 15 residues. The CDR3 protein is CASSQDNSVGKPQHF. The CDR3 coding sequence is TGTGCCAGCAGCCAAGATAACTCCGTCGGGAAGCCCCAGCATTTT.

This clonotype was seen only a few times. The rearrangement links TRBV2 to TRBJ2-7; the match to TRBD1 covers 8 bases. This CDR3 has 14 amino acids. From germline, CDR1 is SNHLY and CDR2 FYNNEI. After removal of 6 bases from V and 3 bases from J, the junction contained 7 bases not matched to a gene. The CDR3, as DNA: TGTGCCAGCAGGCTAGGACAGGGCGACTACGAGCAGTACTTC. The encoded protein is CASRLGQGDYEQYF.

The rearrangement joins TRBV10-3 to TRBJ2-1; tentatively, D is TRBD1 (5 bases). There are 12 residues in the CDR3. Germline V gives CDR1 ENHRY, CDR2 SYGVKD. V gave up 6 bases and J gave up 5 bases, with 8 bases separating them. In DNA, the CDR3 is TGTGCCATCAGGGGGCCTAACAATGAGCAGTTCTTC. It translates to CAIRGPNNEQFF.

This chain links TRBV10-3 with TRBJ1-2, with 11 bases aligning to TRBD1. Germline V lookup: CDR1 ENHRY, CDR2 SYGVKD. The CDR3 is 13 amino acids. Trimming removed 6 bases from V and 6 bases from J; junction bases left unmatched: 3. CDR3 amino acids: CAISPGQGDGYTF. The CDR3 DNA reads TGTGCCATCAGCCCGGGACAGGGGGATGGCTACACCTTC.

The gene calls are TRBV6-1 and TRBJ2-4; D unclear. Germline V gene sequence: CDR1 MNHNS, CDR2 SASEGT. Trimming took off 5 bases at V and 0 bases at J, with 14 bases between the two ends. CDR3 length: 16 amino acids. The CDR3 sequence: CASSPVISLAKNIQYF. The CDR3 nucleotides read TGTGCCAGCAGTCCCGTCATTTCATTAGCCAAAAACATTCAGTACTTC.

This clonotype was detected many times. J is TRBJ1-4 and V is TRBV29-1; D possibly corresponds to TRBD1 (5 bases). There are 13 residues in the CDR3. The germline V gene encodes CDR1 SQVTM and CDR2 ANQGSEA. V gave up 4 bases and J gave up 3 bases, with 9 bases separating them. As DNA, the CDR3 is TGCAGCGTTGCCCGGGGGGCTAATGAAAAACTGTTTTTT. Translating it yields CSVARGANEKLFF.

This clonotype has ten or more counts. J is TRBJ2-3 and V is TRBV20-1; no clear D gene. Germline CDR1 and CDR2: DFQATT and SNEGSKA (reference sequence). The germline V and J ends were trimmed by 6 bases and 5 bases, with 9 bases remaining between them. This CDR3 spans 11 amino acids. CDR3 amino acids: CSAALGDTQYF. The CDR3 coding sequence is TGCAGTGCCGCGCTGGGAGATACGCAGTATTTT.

The rearrangement joins TRBV7-9 to TRBJ2-4; D call uncertain. V was clipped by 2 bases and J by 0 bases, with 17 bases between them. The CDR3 runs 18 residues. Germline V gene data show CDR1 as SEHNR and CDR2 as FQNEAQ (reference sequence). Written as DNA, the CDR3 is TGTGCCAGCAGCTTATTTGTATTAGACTCACAAGCCAAAAACATTCAGTACTTC. Amino acid sequence: CASSLFVLDSQAKNIQYF. The full variable domain, its missing parts supplied by reference TRBV7-9 and TRBJ2-4, is DTGVSQNPRHKITKRGQNVTFRCDPISEHNRLYWYRQTLGQGPEFLTYFQNEAQLEKSRLLSDRFSAERPKGSFSTLEIQRTEQGDSAMYLCASSLFVLDSQAKNIQYFGAGTRLSVL.

DNA of the CDR3: TGTGCCAGCAGCTTTCCTGCACTTAGAGAGACCCAGTACTTC. Translating it yields CASSFPALRETQYF. This chain uses TRBV5-5 with TRBJ2-5; unclear D gene. This CDR3 has 14 amino acids. The germline gives CDR1 SGHKS, CDR2 YYEKEE (reference sequence). V was cut by 2 bases and J by 4 bases, with 12 bases left in between. The variable domain in full, with the rest retrieved from reference TRBV5-5 and TRBJ2-5, is DAGVTQSPTHLIKTRGQQVTLRCSPISGHKSVSWYQQVLGQGPQFIFQYYEKEERGRGNFPDRFSARQFPNYSSELNVNALLLGDSALYLCASSFPALRETQYFGPGTRLLVL.

A few counts support this clonotype. The chain recombines TRBV2 with TRBJ2-2; a possible D gene is TRBD1 (5 bases). The CDR3 runs 15 residues. The germline CDR1 and CDR2 sequences are SNHLY and FYNNEI. Trimming took off 4 bases at V and 1 base at J, with 10 bases between the two ends. CDR3 sequence (DNA): TGTGCCAGCAGTGCAGGGCGTCGGAACACCGGGGAGCTGTTTTTT. Its translation: CASSAGRRNTGELFF.

The table lists this clonotype with a few counts. The chain links TRBV20-1 to TRBJ2-1, with TRBD2 matching 14 bases. V was pared by 6 bases and J by 9 bases, with 4 bases of the junction left unmatched. Germline lookup yields CDR1 DFQATT and CDR2 SNEGSKA (reference sequence). This CDR3 region has 13 residues. CDR3 DNA sequence: TGCAGTGCCGCCGGACTAGCGGGGGGTGAGCAGTTCTTC. This encodes CSAAGLAGGEQFF.

The CDR3 DNA follows: TGCAGTGCTAGAGATCAAAGGTTTACTGAAGCTTTCTTT. Residues: CSARDQRFTEAFF. This rearrangement joins TRBV20-1 to TRBJ1-1; D gene uncertain. Trimming pared 0 bases from V and 5 bases from J, leaving 10 bases between. Germline V lookup: CDR1 DFQATT, CDR2 SNEGSKA (reference sequence). This CDR3 is 13 amino acids long.

The rearrangement joins TRBV27 to TRBJ2-3; a possible D gene is TRBD1 (5 bases). The CDR3 totals 15 residues. The germline gives CDR1 MNHEY, CDR2 SMNVEV (reference sequence). V was pared by 8 bases and J by 2 bases, with 17 bases between. CDR3 sequence reads: CASVARRAPTDTQYF. CDR3 coding DNA: TGTGCCAGCGTAGCCCGCAGGGCCCCCACAGATACGCAGTATTTT.

As for this clonotype: One end of the junction fails to match germline, which may point to a read error. The J gene is TRBJ1-2, the V gene TRBV28; no firm D call. The V gene's germline CDR1 is MDHEN and CDR2 SYDVKM. The CDR3 loop spans 13 amino acids. Written as DNA, the CDR3 is TGTGCCAGCAGTCCCGCCGACGTGGATGGCTACACTTTC. Translated: CASSPADVDGYTF.

This chain links TRBV12-3 or TRBV12-4 with TRBJ2-4; D may be TRBD1 (5 bases). V lost 6 bases, J lost 0 bases, and 15 bases lay in between. The CDR3 is made up of 16 amino acids. The CDR3 spells CASSPKGFLAKNIQYF. The CDR3 region has the DNA TGTGCCAGCAGCCCGAAGGGGTTCTTAGCCAAAAACATTCAGTACTTC.

The genes are TRBV20-1 and TRBJ1-1, with a weak D call TRBD1 (6 bases). The CDR3 spans 16 residues. The germline V gene encodes CDR1 DFQATT and CDR2 SNEGSKA (reference sequence). V dropped 0 bases and J dropped 4 bases, with 18 bases sitting between them. The chain's CDR3 is CSAREQENARGTEAFF. The CDR3 nucleotides read TGCAGTGCTAGAGAACAGGAAAACGCCAGGGGCACTGAAGCTTTCTTT.